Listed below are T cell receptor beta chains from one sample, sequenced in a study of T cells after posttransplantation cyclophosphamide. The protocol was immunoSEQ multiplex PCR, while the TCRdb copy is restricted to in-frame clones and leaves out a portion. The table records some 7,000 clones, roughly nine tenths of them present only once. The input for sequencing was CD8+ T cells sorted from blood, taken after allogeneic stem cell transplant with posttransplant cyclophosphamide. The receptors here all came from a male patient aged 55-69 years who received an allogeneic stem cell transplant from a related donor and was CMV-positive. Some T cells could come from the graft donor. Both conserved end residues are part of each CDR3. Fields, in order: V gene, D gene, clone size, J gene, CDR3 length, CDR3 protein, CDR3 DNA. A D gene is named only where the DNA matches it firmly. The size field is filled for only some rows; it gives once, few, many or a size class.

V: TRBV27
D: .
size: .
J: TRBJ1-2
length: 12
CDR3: CASSSGNYGYTF
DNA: TGTGCCAGCAGTTCCGGTAACTATGGCTACACCTTC

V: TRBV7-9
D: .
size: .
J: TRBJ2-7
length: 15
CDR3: CASTPREGVSYEQYF
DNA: TGTGCCAGCACCCCCCGAGAGGGGGTCTCCTACGAGCAGTACTTC

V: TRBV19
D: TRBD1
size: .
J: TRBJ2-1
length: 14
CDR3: CAISQGAHPNEQFF
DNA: TGTGCCATTTCACAGGGGGCGCATCCCAATGAGCAGTTCTTC

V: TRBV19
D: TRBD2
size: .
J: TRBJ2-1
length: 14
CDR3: CASSVAGVRGEQFF
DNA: TGTGCCAGTAGTGTAGCGGGGGTTAGGGGTGAGCAGTTCTTC

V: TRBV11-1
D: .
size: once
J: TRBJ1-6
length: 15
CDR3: CASSDGTNDNSPLHF
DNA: TGTGCCAGCAGCGATGGGACAAATGATAATTCACCCCTCCACTTT

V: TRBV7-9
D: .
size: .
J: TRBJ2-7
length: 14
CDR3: CASSTLQVTYEQYF
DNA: TGTGCCAGCAGCACGCTCCAGGTTACCTACGAGCAGTACTTC

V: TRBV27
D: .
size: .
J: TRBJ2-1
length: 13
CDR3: CASSASSYNEQFF
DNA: TGTGCCAGCAGTGCCAGCTCCTACAATGAGCAGTTCTTC

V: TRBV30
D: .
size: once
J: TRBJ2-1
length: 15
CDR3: CAWTDEGVLYNEQFF
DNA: TGTGCCTGGACTGACGAGGGGGTCCTATACAATGAGCAGTTCTTC

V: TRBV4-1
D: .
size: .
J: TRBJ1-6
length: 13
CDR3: CASSQGENSPLHF
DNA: TGCGCCAGCAGCCAAGGAGAGAACTCACCCCTCCACTTT

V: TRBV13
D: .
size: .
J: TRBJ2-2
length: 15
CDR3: CASSLRGENTGELFF
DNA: TGTGCCAGCAGCCTCAGGGGGGAAAACACCGGGGAGCTGTTTTTT

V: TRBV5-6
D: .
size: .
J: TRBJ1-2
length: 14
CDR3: CASSLWSGADGYTF
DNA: TGTGCCAGCAGCTTGTGGTCTGGGGCCGATGGCTACACCTTC